This T cell receptor beta chain appears in the sequencing data of a study of blood T cell repertoires in COVID-19. Study as a whole: COVID-19 samples from acute and convalescent phases originated in the United States, Italy and Spain. Sources were T cells, B-cell-depleted T cells, or PBMCs; the material itself was cDNA or gDNA.

V gave up 4 bases and J gave up 6 bases, with 20 bases separating them. Germline V CDR1 and CDR2: SGHRS, YFSETQ. CDR3 length: 15 amino acids. Generated by immunoSEQ multiplex PCR, the TCRdb table keeps only in-frame clones and is missing some. The sample records some 73,000 clones, 60% to 80% being singletons. The source of this sequence is a man in his 70s with COVID-19, enrolled during active disease. The material sequenced was peripheral blood. The chain uses TRBV5-1 and TRBJ2-7; possibly TRBD2 for D (5 bases). The CDR3 bases are TGCGCCAGCAGCACCCTGCGTGGAGATGGGAGCGAGCAGTACTTC. Its protein is CASSTLRGDGSEQYF.